These 32 T cell receptor beta chains originate from one sample sequenced in a study of blood T cell repertoires in COVID-19. Using immunoSEQ multiplex PCR, the repertoire was profiled, and TCRdb retains in-frame clones only, with some absent. Of 150,000 to 200,000 clones listed, approximately 80% are singletons. Sequenced input: peripheral blood. Receptor source: a human donor in a cohort sampled during active COVID-19.

The genes are TRBV29-1 and TRBJ1-5; 7 bases map to TRBD1. The length of the CDR3 is 12 residues. Germline V gene lookup returns CDR1 SQVTM and CDR2 ANQGSEA. V was clipped by 5 bases and J by 8 bases; unmatched bases: 6. CDR3 amino acids: CSVTSGGEPQHF. In DNA form, the CDR3 reads TGCAGCGTTACATCAGGGGGAGAGCCCCAGCATTTT.

The chain has TRBV15 and TRBJ1-2; TRBD1 is a possible D gene (5 bases). Germline CDR1 reads LNHNV; CDR2 reads YYDKDF (reference sequence). Trimming took 1 base from V and 4 from J, leaving 13 bases between them. The CDR3 sequence is 15 residues long. CDR3 amino acids: CATSRAAGGFYGYTF. DNA of the CDR3: TGTGCCACCAGCAGAGCGGCGGGGGGTTTCTATGGCTACACCTTC.

In this sample, this clone turned up many times. This rearrangement joins TRBV7-2 to TRBJ2-7, with 11 positions matching TRBD2. The CDR3 loop spans 17 amino acids. J lost 1 base, V lost 0 bases, and 5 bases had no gene match. Germline CDR1 reads SGHTA; CDR2 reads FQGNSA. The chain's CDR3 is CASSLAGTSGYSYEQYF. The CDR3 DNA reads TGTGCCAGCAGCTTAGCGGGGACTAGCGGTTATTCCTACGAGCAGTACTTC.

The genes are TRBV7-9 and TRBJ1-1; 8 bases are a match to TRBD1. Germline CDR1 reads SEHNR; CDR2 reads FQNEAQ (reference sequence). With V trimmed by 5 bases and J by 4 bases, 9 bases remained unmatched. There are 15 residues in the CDR3. CDR3 in amino acids: CASSHRTGFGTEAFF. For the CDR3, the DNA is TGTGCCAGCAGCCATCGGACAGGGTTCGGCACTGAAGCTTTCTTT.

This clone has just a few counts. V is TRBV19 and J is TRBJ1-5; 7 positions agree with TRBD1. V was clipped by 3 bases and J by 0 bases; unmatched bases: 14. The CDR3 is 19 amino acids. CDR1 and CDR2 from the germline V gene are LNHDA and SQIVND (reference sequence). The CDR3 sequence is CASSILPGQRISSNQPQHF. As DNA, the CDR3 is TGTGCCAGTAGTATCTTACCGGGACAGCGAATTAGTAGCAATCAGCCCCAGCATTTT.

This clone was observed a handful of times. The J gene is TRBJ2-7, the V gene TRBV21-1; TRBD1 reflects the table's D call only, with no check against the DNA. TRBV21-1 is classified as a pseudogene. CDR3 length: 14 amino acids. In DNA, the CDR3 is TGTGCCAGCAGCAAAGGGTCAGGGGACAACGAGCAGTACTTC. This encodes CASSKGSGDNEQYF.

The chain employs TRBV29-1 and TRBJ2-7; D perhaps matches TRBD1 (6 bases). With 4 bases removed from V and 0 bases from J, the gap between germline ends came to 16 bases. The germline gives CDR1 SQVTM, CDR2 ANQGSEA. There are 15 residues in the CDR3. The CDR3 sequence: CSVVRVAGDSYEQYF. The CDR3 DNA reads as TGCAGCGTTGTTAGGGTAGCAGGGGACTCCTACGAGCAGTACTTC.

This clone came up a few times. The chain links TRBV9 to TRBJ1-1; TRBD1 matches at 9 bases. V shed 5 bases, J shed 1 base, and the junction held 6 bases outside the gene matches. Looked up from germline, CDR1 is SGDLS and CDR2 is YYNGEE. The CDR3 is made up of 15 amino acids. The CDR3 DNA sequence: TGTGCCAGCAGAGCAGGGACAGGGAAGAACACTGAAGCTTTCTTT. This encodes CASRAGTGKNTEAFF.

A single count supports this clone. The genes are TRBV11-2 and TRBJ2-3, with TRBD2 matching over 13 bases. The CDR3 runs 18 residues. Trimming at V came to 5 bases and at J to 1 base, leaving 9 bases not matched to a gene. The germline CDR1 and CDR2 sequences are SGHAT and FQNNGV. The CDR3 bases are TGTGCCAGCAGCCTTACTAGCGGGGGGGGCCGCGGCACAGATACGCAGTATTTT. As protein: CASSLTSGGGRGTDTQYF.

The rearrangement joins TRBV19 to TRBJ2-1; 8 positions match TRBD2. The CDR3 runs to 17 residues. J lost 4 bases, V lost 3 bases, and 11 bases had no gene match. CDR1 and CDR2 (germline): LNHDA, SQIVND (reference sequence). CDR3 amino acids: CASSIFSGKPGYNEQFF. In DNA, the CDR3 is TGTGCCAGTAGTATTTTTAGCGGGAAACCCGGATACAATGAGCAGTTCTTC.

The chain carries TRBV11-3 and TRBJ2-1, with TRBD2 as a possible D gene (5 bases). Germline CDR1 and CDR2: SGHNT and YENEEA. Trimming pared 3 bases from V and 8 bases from J, leaving 11 bases between. The CDR3 consists of 13 residues. The CDR3 coding sequence is TGTGCCAGCAGCTTTGCTAGCTCTTATGAGCAGTTCTTC. Protein product: CASSFASSYEQFF. The full variable domain, in which reference TRBV11-3 and TRBJ2-1 provide the parts outside the CDR3, is EAGVVQSPRYKIIEKKQPVAFWCNPISGHNTLYWYLQNLGQGPELLIRYENEEAVDDSQLPKDRFSAERLKGVDSTLKIQPAELGDSAVYLCASSFASSYEQFFGPGTRLTVL.

The genes are TRBV19 and TRBJ1-5, with 8 bases identical to TRBD1. CDR3 length: 14 amino acids. Germline-derived CDR1 and CDR2 are LNHDA and SQIVND (reference sequence). The ends lost 4 bases at V and 5 bases at J; junction bases unmatched: 4. In nucleotides, the CDR3 is TGTGCCAGTAGTACCCAGGGGGCCCATCAGCCCCAGCATTTT. Its translation: CASSTQGAHQPQHF.

The genes are TRBV4-1 and TRBJ1-5; 9 bases fit TRBD1. Losses at the gene ends were 0 bases for V and 5 bases for J; bases not matched to a gene: 5. The CDR3 sequence is 16 residues long. The germline gives CDR1 MGHRA, CDR2 YSYEKL. The CDR3 region has the DNA TGCGCCAGCAGCCAAGAGGGGACAGGGACATATCAGCCCCAGCATTTT. It codes for CASSQEGTGTYQPQHF.

About this clone itself: The junction departs from germline at one end; a sequencing error may be responsible. The rearrangement uses TRBV2 and TRBJ2-7; 7 nucleotides line up with TRBD2. Germline lookup yields CDR1 SNHLY and CDR2 FYNNEI. The CDR3 sequence is 16 residues long. The CDR3 region has the DNA TGTGCCAGCAGTGAAGGCCCCCCAGCGGGGCCCTACGGGCAGTACTTC. Protein product: CASSEGPPAGPYGQYF. The complete variable domain, with remaining parts taken from reference TRBV2 and TRBJ2-7, reads EPEVTQTPSHQVTQMGQEVILRCVPISNHLYFYWYRQILGQKVEFLVSFYNNEISEKSEIFDDQFSVERPDGSNFTLKIRSTKLEDSAMYFCASSEGPPAGPYGQYFGPGTRLTVT.

The rearrangement joins TRBV7-2 to TRBJ2-7; no clear D. The germline V gene encodes CDR1 SGHTA and CDR2 FQGNSA. The V end was cut by 1 base, the J end by 3 bases, with 7 bases between. The length of the CDR3 is 13 residues. The CDR3 nucleotides read TGTGCCAGCAGCTTAGGGCGGAACTACGAGCAGTACTTC. Protein sequence: CASSLGRNYEQYF. The complete variable domain, with remaining parts taken from reference TRBV7-2 and TRBJ2-7, reads GAGVSQSPSNKVTEKGKDVELRCDPISGHTALYWYRQSLGQGLEFLIYFQGNSAPDKSGLPSDRFSAERTGGSVSTLTIQRTQQEDSAVYLCASSLGRNYEQYFGPGTRLTVT.

In its sample, this clone was seen once. V and J are TRBV11-2 and TRBJ1-4; maybe TRBD1 (5 bases). V was pared by 4 bases and J by 8 bases, with 14 bases between. This CDR3 region has 14 residues. Germline CDR1 is SGHAT and CDR2 is FQNNGV. For the CDR3, the DNA is TGTGCCAGCAGCTCGCAGCCAGGGCAGGAAAAACTGTTTTTT. Protein product: CASSSQPGQEKLFF.

J is TRBJ1-1 and V is TRBV27; no firm D call. This CDR3 has 12 amino acids. Between the trimmed V and J ends, which lost 9 bases and 0 bases, there was a span of 8 bases. Looked up from germline, CDR1 is MNHEY and CDR2 is SMNVEV (reference sequence). CDR3 DNA: TGTGCCAGTTCGGGGATGAACACTGAAGCTTTCTTT. Translated, it gives CASSGMNTEAFF.

The V and J genes are TRBV2 and TRBJ2-1, with D tentatively TRBD1 (6 bases). From germline, CDR1 is SNHLY and CDR2 FYNNEI. V dropped 6 bases and J dropped 6 bases, with 21 bases sitting between them. CDR3 length equals 16 residues. The CDR3 spells CASSPGGGGVINEQFF. In DNA form, the CDR3 reads TGTGCCAGCAGCCCTGGGGGCGGCGGAGTTATCAATGAGCAGTTCTTC. The entire variable domain, with the rest obtained from reference TRBV2 and TRBJ2-1, is as follows: EPEVTQTPSHQVTQMGQEVILRCVPISNHLYFYWYRQILGQKVEFLVSFYNNEISEKSEIFDDQFSVERPDGSNFTLKIRSTKLEDSAMYFCASSPGGGGVINEQFFGPGTRLTVL.

The chain has TRBV29-1 and TRBJ1-4; D is undetermined. V gave up 4 bases and J gave up 1 base, with 13 bases separating them. There are 15 residues in the CDR3. Germline loops: CDR1 SQVTM, CDR2 ANQGSEA. For the CDR3, the DNA is TGCAGCGTTGTCCTTAGACGGAGAACTAATGAAAAACTGTTTTTT. It is translated as CSVVLRRRTNEKLFF.

The V call is TRBV11-2, the J call TRBJ1-2; 7 nucleotides agree with TRBD1. The CDR3 spans 17 residues. Germline CDR1 is SGHAT and CDR2 is FQNNGV. The junction had 10 bases not matched to a gene; V was cut back by 0 bases and J by 3 bases. This CDR3 is CASSLDGGQRGYYGYTF. In nucleotides, the CDR3 is TGTGCCAGCAGCTTAGACGGGGGACAGCGAGGTTACTATGGCTACACCTTC. Together with reference TRBV11-2 and TRBJ1-2, the CDR3 gives the full variable domain: EAGVAQSPRYKIIEKRQSVAFWCNPISGHATLYWYQQILGQGPKLLIQFQNNGVVDDSQLPKDRFSAERLKGVDSTLKIQPAKLEDSAVYLCASSLDGGQRGYYGYTFGSGTRLTVV.

The rearrangement links TRBV25-1 to TRBJ2-5; D is ambiguous. Trimming shortened V by 6 bases and J by 4 bases, and 6 bases separated the two germline ends. This CDR3 region has 11 residues. Germline CDR1 MGHDK, CDR2 SYGVNS. The DNA of the CDR3 is TGTGCCAGCAGCCACGGAGAGACCCAGTACTTC. The encoded protein is CASSHGETQYF.

The CDR3, as DNA: TGTGCCTGGAGCGCGGACAGTGAAAAACTGTTTTTT. It is translated as CAWSADSEKLFF. The chain combines TRBV30 with TRBJ1-4; a weak D match, TRBD1 (6 bases). The CDR3 sequence is 12 residues long. CDR1 is GTSNPN, CDR2 SVGIG, per germline (reference sequence). V lost 3 bases and J lost 7, with 9 bases in between.

The rearrangement joins TRBV4-2 to TRBJ2-3; 7 positions agree with TRBD2. There are 17 residues in the CDR3. CDR1 and CDR2 from the germline V gene are LGHNA and YNFKEQ. The V gene end was trimmed by 0 bases and the J gene end by 2 bases; junction bases not matched to a gene: 8. This CDR3 reads CASSQDGGGRITDTQYF. The CDR3 region has the DNA TGTGCCAGCAGCCAAGATGGTGGCGGGAGAATCACAGATACGCAGTATTTT.

The chain couples TRBV7-6 to TRBJ2-7; 11 nucleotides match TRBD1. Germline trimming cut 0 bases from V and 3 bases from J; bases unmatched to any gene: 4. The CDR3 length is 16 residues. Per germline, CDR1 SGHVS and CDR2 FNYEAQ. CDR3 coding DNA: TGTGCCAGCAGCTTAGCGGCCGGGACAGGGGGCTACGAGCAGTACTTC. Residues: CASSLAAGTGGYEQYF.

The chain uses TRBV27 and TRBJ2-2, with TRBD1 matching over 8 bases. The CDR3 is 13 amino acids. Germline-derived CDR1 and CDR2 are MNHEY and SMNVEV (reference sequence). Losses at the gene ends were 6 bases for V and 5 bases for J; bases not matched to a gene: 2. In DNA, the CDR3 is TGTGCCAGCAGCACAGGGGGTACCGGGGAGCTGTTTTTT. Protein sequence: CASSTGGTGELFF.

The rearrangement uses TRBV9 and TRBJ2-3; TRBD1 aligns across 7 bases. The CDR3 has 19 residues. The J segment lost 1 base and the V segment lost 0 bases, leaving 14 bases of the junction unmatched. Germline assignment: CDR1 SGDLS and CDR2 YYNGEE. The DNA of the CDR3 is TGTGCCAGCAGCGTAGCCCCGACCCTACAGGGGTTGGGCACAGATACGCAGTATTTT. This gives the protein CASSVAPTLQGLGTDTQYF.

The V gene is TRBV24-1, the J gene TRBJ2-6, with D possibly TRBD2 on 5 matching bases. Germline V CDR1 and CDR2: KGHDR, SFDVKD. V was shortened by 0 bases and J by 1 base, with 6 bases between the two germline ends. The CDR3 has 16 amino acids. The CDR3 DNA sequence: TGTGCCACCAGTGATTTGCGGGATTCTGGGGCCAACGTCCTGACTTTC. Protein sequence: CATSDLRDSGANVLTF.

The CDR3 nucleotides are TGTGCCAGCAGAAGACAGGGAGCGAACACTGAAGCTTTCTTT. Protein: CASRRQGANTEAFF. The rearrangement joins TRBV27 to TRBJ1-1, with 7 bases aligning to TRBD1. From germline, CDR1 is MNHEY and CDR2 SMNVEV (reference sequence). This CDR3 is built from 14 residues. The J segment lost 1 base and the V segment lost 6 bases, leaving 5 bases of the junction unmatched.

The chain carries TRBV29-1 and TRBJ2-3; D may be TRBD1 (6 bases). CDR1 is SQVTM, CDR2 ANQGSEA, per germline. Trimming left V 2 bases short and J 5 bases short, with 14 bases between. This CDR3 has 14 amino acids. The CDR3 nucleotides read TGCAGCGTTGAATTTGTACAGGGCGGAGATACGCAGTATTTT. Translation gives CSVEFVQGGDTQYF.

This rearrangement joins TRBV4-3 to TRBJ1-2; D gene uncertain. Germline values: CDR1 LGHNA, CDR2 YSLEER. The CDR3 length is 14 residues. Trimming removed 0 bases at V and 5 bases at J, with 10 bases between. CDR3 DNA sequence: TGCGCCAGCAGCCAAGACGCAGGAGGGTATGGCTACACCTTC. Translated: CASSQDAGGYGYTF.

As concerns this clone: One end of the junction fails to match germline, which may point to a read error. The chain employs TRBV16 and TRBJ1-2, with D perhaps TRBD1 (6 bases). Germline V lookup: CDR1 KGHSY, CDR2 FQNENV. This CDR3 is built from 13 residues. The CDR3 loop reads CASSQSSGTRPFF. CDR3 DNA sequence: TGTGCCAGCAGCCAATCGTCTGGGACAAGACCTTTTTTC. Variable domain in full (rest from reference TRBV16 and TRBJ1-2): GEEVAQTPKHLVRGEGQKAKLYCAPIKGHSYVFWYQQVLKNEFKFLISFQNENVFDETGMPKERFSAKCLPNSPCSLEIQATKLEDSAVYFCASSQSSGTRPFFGSGTRLTVV.

The chain is built from TRBV9 and TRBJ2-5, with 11 positions matching TRBD2. Germline trimming cut 7 bases from V and 5 bases from J; bases unmatched to any gene: 16. Germline V CDR1 and CDR2: SGDLS, YYNGEE. This CDR3 is built from 17 residues. The CDR3 protein is CASRGGTSGQQGETQYF. The CDR3, as DNA: TGTGCCAGCCGCGGAGGGACTAGCGGACAACAAGGGGAGACCCAGTACTTC.